This TCR beta chain comes out of a study of radiotherapy plus CTLA-4 blockade in lung cancer. Using immunoSEQ multiplex PCR, the repertoire was profiled, and TCRdb retains in-frame clones only, with some absent. The sample contains about 68,000 clones, approximately 79% of which appear only once. Trimming took off 3 bases at V and 2 bases at J, with 9 bases between the two ends. CDR1 and CDR2 (germline): SGHRS, YFSETQ. This CDR3 comprises 14 residues. The receptor was derived from a human donor with non-small cell lung cancer who had a complete response to radiotherapy plus ipilimumab. The V call is TRBV5-1, the J call TRBJ1-3; the D is unclear. Sequenced material: peripheral blood, taken from a patient treated with radiotherapy plus ipilimumab. DNA for the CDR3: TGCGCCAGCAGCTACAGCCAACCTGGAAACACCATATATTTT. This encodes CASSYSQPGNTIYF. Variable domain in full (rest from reference TRBV5-1 and TRBJ1-3): KAGVTQTPRYLIKTRGQQVTLSCSPISGHRSVSWYQQTPGQGLQFLFEYFSETQRNKGNFPGRFSGRQFSNSRSEMNVSTLELGDSALYLCASSYSQPGNTIYFGEGSWLTVV.